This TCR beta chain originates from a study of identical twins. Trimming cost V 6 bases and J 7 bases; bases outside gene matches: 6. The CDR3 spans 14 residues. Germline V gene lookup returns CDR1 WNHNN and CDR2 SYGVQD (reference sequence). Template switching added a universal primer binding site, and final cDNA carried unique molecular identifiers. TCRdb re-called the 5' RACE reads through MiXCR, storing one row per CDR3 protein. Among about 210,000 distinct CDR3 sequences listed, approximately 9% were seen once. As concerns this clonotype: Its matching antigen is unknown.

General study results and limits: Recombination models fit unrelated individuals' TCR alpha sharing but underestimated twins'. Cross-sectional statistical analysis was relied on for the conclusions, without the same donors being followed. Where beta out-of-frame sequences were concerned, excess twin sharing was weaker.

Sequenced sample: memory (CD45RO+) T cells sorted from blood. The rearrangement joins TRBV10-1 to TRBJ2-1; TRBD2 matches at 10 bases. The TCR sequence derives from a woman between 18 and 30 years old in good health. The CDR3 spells CASSFKRGGNEQFF. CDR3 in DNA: TGCGCCAGCAGCTTTAAGCGGGGGGGGAATGAGCAGTTCTTC.